This TCR beta chain was recovered during a study of PD-L1 blockade in urothelial cancer. Germline V gene lookup returns CDR1 SGDLS and CDR2 YYNGEE. Trimming at V came to 4 bases and at J to 8 bases, leaving 9 bases not matched to a gene. CDR3 size: 14 residues. Time point defined: pretreatment peripheral blood. Measured with immunoSEQ multiplex PCR; TCRdb has only the in-frame clones, and not every one. Of about 79,000 clones listed, approximately 80% are singletons. The chain has TRBV9 and TRBJ2-7; 10 positions agree with TRBD2. This specimen consisted of PBMCs, obtained around atezolizumab (anti-PD-L1) treatment. This TCR came from a man aged 40-55 years with urothelial cancer. The chain's CDR3 is CASSPGVSGRQQYF. The CDR3 coding sequence is TGTGCCAGCAGCCCAGGGGTTAGCGGGAGGCAGCAGTACTTC.